This T cell receptor beta chain came from a study of lymphopenia after photon versus proton radiotherapy. Whole-study findings and limits: Under photons, naive T cells and diversity fell while effector/memory populations rose. Post-nadir diversity loss with photons came from oligoclonal expansion, particularly CD8+ Temra cells.

The CDR3 has 17 amino acids. V gave up 5 bases and J gave up 1 base, with 18 bases separating them. Germline loops: CDR1 LNHDA, CDR2 SQIVND (reference sequence). Notes on this clone: What it binds is unknown.

Data came from immunoSEQ multiplex PCR; TCRdb stores just in-frame clones and leaves some out. The top ten clones hold approximately 4.8% of a sample with 150,000 to 200,000 clones, about 88% of them seen once. V and J are TRBV19 and TRBJ1-5; D is unresolved. The sequence was obtained from a man aged 50-60 years with gastric cancer. Specimen: peripheral blood, collected from a patient treated with photon-based radiotherapy. CDR3 bases: TGTGCCAGTAGTCTCAGAGGACTACCTCTGAGCAATCAGCCCCAGCATTTT. Translation: CASSLRGLPLSNQPQHF. The full variable domain, rest sourced from reference TRBV19 and TRBJ1-5, is DGGITQSPKYLFRKEGQNVTLSCEQNLNHDAMYWYRQDPGQGLRLIYYSQIVNDFQKGDIAEGYSVSREKKESFPLTVTSAQKNPTAFYLCASSLRGLPLSNQPQHFGDGTRLSIL.